This TCR beta chain came from a study of PD-1 blockade in classical Hodgkin lymphoma. Time point defined: cycle 4 day 1 (C4D1), after less than 7 weeks of nivolumab. No patient escaped relapse after autologous stem cell transplantation, and brentuximab vedotin exposure varied. Produced via immunoSEQ multiplex PCR; TCRdb's table is partial and in-frame only. This table has over 85,000 clones, around 93% appearing once. About this clone: Its antigen remains unidentified.

Germline loops: CDR1 MNHEY, CDR2 SMNVEV (reference sequence). V was shortened by 5 bases and J by 3 bases, with 14 bases between the two germline ends. The CDR3 covers 14 residues. Whole-study findings and limits: Although disease activity or prior therapy may be involved, causes of the repertoire differences remain undefined.

Here the sequenced sample was peripheral blood mononuclear cells (PBMCs), taken before the fourth cycle of nivolumab. V gene TRBV27 combines with J gene TRBJ2-7, with D maybe TRBD2 (5 bases). The receptor's source is a human donor with classical Hodgkin lymphoma. Here the CDR3 DNA reads TGTGCCAGCAGTCAACGCAGGACTGGCTACGAGCAGTACTTC. Translating it yields CASSQRRTGYEQYF.